There are a few counts of the clone carrying this T cell receptor (beta chain). This record comes from a study of neoadjuvant anti-PD-1 for oral cavity cancer. Looking at the study overall: Non-progressing patients received a fourth nivolumab dose near day 43, then surgery on days 50-56.

As to time point: after neoadjuvant nivolumab, at surgical resection. Clones were read by immunoSEQ multiplex PCR, and TCRdb kept only the in-frame ones, dropping some. This table has over 60,000 clones, roughly 90% appearing once. Per germline, CDR1 SGHAT and CDR2 FQNNGV. The V end was cut by 5 bases, the J end by 0 bases, with 10 bases between. This CDR3 contains 15 residues. Sequencing was performed on PBMCs, taken after nivolumab (anti-PD-1) treatment. The V call is TRBV11-2, the J call TRBJ1-4; a weak D match, TRBD1 (5 bases). This receptor was identified in a person between 40 and 85 years old with oral cavity squamous cell carcinoma. The CDR3 DNA reads as TGTGCCAGCAGCGCCGGGACTTCAACTAATGAAAAACTGTTTTTT. It is translated as CASSAGTSTNEKLFF.